This T cell receptor beta chain was identified in a study of blood T cells in healthy people across ages. The study's findings and limits: Age showed a roughly linear inverse relationship with TCR beta diversity per million T cells.

For the second PCR, which ran for about 6 to 11 cycles, a sample-barcoded 5' primer and a J-beta primer mix were used. Each of the samples gave a minimum of 2.5 million paired-end reads that contained CDR3. Each CDR3 protein gets one entry after TCRdb re-called the 5' RACE reads with MiXCR. In the table there are about 810,000 distinct CDR3 sequences, around 36% of which are singletons. CDR3 length: 13 residues. Deletions cut 0 bases from V and 6 bases from J, with 6 bases between. Germline assignment: CDR1 LGHNA and CDR2 YSLEER. This clonotype was seen repeatedly, ten times or more. Its target is unknown.

This chain links TRBV4-3 with TRBJ1-5; D gene uncertain. The clonotype comes from a man in his late teens or twenties in good health. Sequenced sample: blood. The CDR3 DNA reads TGCGCCAGCAGCCAAGATCTTGGTCAGCCCCAGCATTTT. Amino acid sequence: CASSQDLGQPQHF.